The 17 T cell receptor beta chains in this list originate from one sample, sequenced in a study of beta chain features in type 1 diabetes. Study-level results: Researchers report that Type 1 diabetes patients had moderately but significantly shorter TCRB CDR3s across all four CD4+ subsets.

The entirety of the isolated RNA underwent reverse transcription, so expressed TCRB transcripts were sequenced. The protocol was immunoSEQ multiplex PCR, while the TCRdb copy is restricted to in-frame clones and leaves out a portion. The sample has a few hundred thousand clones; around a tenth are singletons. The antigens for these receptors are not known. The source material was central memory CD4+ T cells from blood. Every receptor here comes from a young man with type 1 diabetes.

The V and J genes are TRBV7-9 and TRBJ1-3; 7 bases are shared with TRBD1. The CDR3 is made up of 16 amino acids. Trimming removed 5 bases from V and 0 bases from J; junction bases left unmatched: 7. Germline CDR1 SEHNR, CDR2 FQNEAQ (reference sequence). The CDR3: CASSAYRGDSGNTIYF. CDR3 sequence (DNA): TGTGCCAGCAGCGCCTACAGGGGAGACTCTGGAAACACCATATATTTT. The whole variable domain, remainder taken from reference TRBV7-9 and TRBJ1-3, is DTGVSQNPRHKITKRGQNVTFRCDPISEHNRLYWYRQTLGQGPEFLTYFQNEAQLEKSRLLSDRFSAERPKGSFSTLEIQRTEQGDSAMYLCASSAYRGDSGNTIYFGEGSWLTVV.

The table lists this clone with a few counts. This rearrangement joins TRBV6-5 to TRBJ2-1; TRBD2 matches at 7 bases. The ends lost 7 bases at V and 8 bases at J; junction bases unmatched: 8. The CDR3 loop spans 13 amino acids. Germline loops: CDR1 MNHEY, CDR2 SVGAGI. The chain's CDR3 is CASKVGGGDEQFF. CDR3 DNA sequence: TGTGCCAGCAAAGTGGGGGGAGGGGATGAGCAGTTCTTC.

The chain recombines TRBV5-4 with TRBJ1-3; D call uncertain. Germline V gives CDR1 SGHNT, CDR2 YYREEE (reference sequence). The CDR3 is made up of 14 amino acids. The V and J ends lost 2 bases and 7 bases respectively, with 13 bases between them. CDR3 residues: CASSLYTLGNTIYF. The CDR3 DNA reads TGTGCCAGCAGCTTATACACTTTGGGGAACACCATATATTTT.

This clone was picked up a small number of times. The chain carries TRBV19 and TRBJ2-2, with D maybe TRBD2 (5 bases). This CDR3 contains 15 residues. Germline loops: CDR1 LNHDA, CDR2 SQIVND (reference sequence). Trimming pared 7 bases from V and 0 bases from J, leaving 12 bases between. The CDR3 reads CASIPDYANTGELFF. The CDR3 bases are TGTGCCAGTATCCCAGACTACGCGAACACCGGGGAGCTGTTTTTT. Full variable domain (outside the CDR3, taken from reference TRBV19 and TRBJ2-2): DGGITQSPKYLFRKEGQNVTLSCEQNLNHDAMYWYRQDPGQGLRLIYYSQIVNDFQKGDIAEGYSVSREKKESFPLTVTSAQKNPTAFYLCASIPDYANTGELFFGEGSRLTVL.

CDR3 coding DNA: TGTGCCAGCAGCTCGTACGGCAGGGCGGATCAGCCCCAGCATTTT. This sequence encodes CASSSYGRADQPQHF. The V call is TRBV7-2, the J call TRBJ1-5, with D perhaps matching TRBD1 (5 bases). V gave up 4 bases and J gave up 5 bases, with 15 bases separating them. The CDR3 runs 15 residues. CDR1 and CDR2 (germline): SGHTA, FQGNSA.

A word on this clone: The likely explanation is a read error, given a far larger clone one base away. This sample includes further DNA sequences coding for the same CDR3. CDR3 bases: TGTGCCAGCAGCCAAGAGTTGGCTACCCAAGAGACCCAGTACTTC. Its protein is CASSQELATQETQYF. This chain connects TRBV7-2 to TRBJ2-5; D uncertain. Looked up from germline, CDR1 is SGHTA and CDR2 is FQGNSA. V shed 5 bases and J shed 1 base, with 14 bases lying between them. The CDR3 is 15 residues long.

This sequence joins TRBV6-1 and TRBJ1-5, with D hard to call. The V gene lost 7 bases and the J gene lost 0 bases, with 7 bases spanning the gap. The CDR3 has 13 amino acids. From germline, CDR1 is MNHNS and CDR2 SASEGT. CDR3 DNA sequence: TGTGCCAGCATTCAGGATAGCAATCAGCCCCAGCATTTT. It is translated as CASIQDSNQPQHF.

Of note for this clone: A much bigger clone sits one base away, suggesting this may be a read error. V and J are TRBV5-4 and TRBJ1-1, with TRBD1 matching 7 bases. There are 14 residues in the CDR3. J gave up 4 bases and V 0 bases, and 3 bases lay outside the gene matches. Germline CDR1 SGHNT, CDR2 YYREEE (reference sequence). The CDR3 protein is CASSLDPGGTEAFF. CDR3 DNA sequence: TGTGCCAGCAGCTTGGACCCAGGGGGCACTGAAGCTTTCTTT.

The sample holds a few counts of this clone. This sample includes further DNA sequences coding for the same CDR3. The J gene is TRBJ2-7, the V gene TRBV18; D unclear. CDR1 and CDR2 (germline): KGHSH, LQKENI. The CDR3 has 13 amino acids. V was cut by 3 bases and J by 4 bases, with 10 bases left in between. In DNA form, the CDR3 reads TGTGCCAGCTCACCTAACGGCGGTTACGAGCAGTACTTC. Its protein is CASSPNGGYEQYF.

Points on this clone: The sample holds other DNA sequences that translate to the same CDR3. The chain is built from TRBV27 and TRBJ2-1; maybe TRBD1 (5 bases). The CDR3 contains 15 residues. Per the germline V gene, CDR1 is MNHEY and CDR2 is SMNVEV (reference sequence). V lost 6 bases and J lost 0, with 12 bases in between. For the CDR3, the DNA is TGTGCCAGCAGCTTGGGCAGGGTCTCCTACAATGAGCAGTTCTTC. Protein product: CASSLGRVSYNEQFF.

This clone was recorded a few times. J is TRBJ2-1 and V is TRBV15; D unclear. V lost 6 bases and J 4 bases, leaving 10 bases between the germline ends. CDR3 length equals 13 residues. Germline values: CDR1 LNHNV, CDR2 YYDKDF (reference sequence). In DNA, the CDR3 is TGTGCCACCAGTCCAAGCCTTTACAATGAGCAGTTCTTC. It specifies CATSPSLYNEQFF.

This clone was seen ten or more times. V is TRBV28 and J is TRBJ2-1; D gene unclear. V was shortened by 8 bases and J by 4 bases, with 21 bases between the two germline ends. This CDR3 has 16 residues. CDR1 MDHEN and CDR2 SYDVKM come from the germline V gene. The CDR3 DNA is TGTGCCAGCGCGCTATCGGGTCCAGGAGCTTACAATGAGCAGTTCTTC. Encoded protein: CASALSGPGAYNEQFF.

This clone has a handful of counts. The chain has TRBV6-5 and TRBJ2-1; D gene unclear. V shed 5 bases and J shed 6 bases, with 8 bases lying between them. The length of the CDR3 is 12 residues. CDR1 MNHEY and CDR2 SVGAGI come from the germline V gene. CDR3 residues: CASSMEFNEQFF. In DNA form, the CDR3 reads TGTGCCAGCAGTATGGAATTCAATGAGCAGTTCTTC.

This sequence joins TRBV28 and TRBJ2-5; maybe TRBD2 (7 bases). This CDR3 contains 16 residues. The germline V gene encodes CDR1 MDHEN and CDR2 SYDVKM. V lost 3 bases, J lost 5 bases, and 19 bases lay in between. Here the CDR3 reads CASSFGGGIIGETQYF. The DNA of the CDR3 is TGTGCCAGCAGTTTTGGCGGGGGCATCATTGGGGAGACCCAGTACTTC. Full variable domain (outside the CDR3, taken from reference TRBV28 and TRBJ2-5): DVKVTQSSRYLVKRTGEKVFLECVQDMDHENMFWYRQDPGLGLRLIYFSYDVKMKEKGDIPEGYSVSREKKERFSLILESASTNQTSMYLCASSFGGGIIGETQYFGPGTRLLVL.

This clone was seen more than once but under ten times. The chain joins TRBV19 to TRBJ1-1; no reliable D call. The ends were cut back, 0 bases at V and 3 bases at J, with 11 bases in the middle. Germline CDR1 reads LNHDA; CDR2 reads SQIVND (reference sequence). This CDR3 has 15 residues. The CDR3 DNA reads TGTGCCAGTAGTATAGAAAGGGTAGCGGACACTGAAGCTTTCTTT. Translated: CASSIERVADTEAFF.

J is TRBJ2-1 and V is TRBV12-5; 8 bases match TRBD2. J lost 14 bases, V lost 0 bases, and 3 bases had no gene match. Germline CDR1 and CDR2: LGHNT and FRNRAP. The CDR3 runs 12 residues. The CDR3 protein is CASGLVSGTKFF. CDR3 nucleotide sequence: TGTGCTAGTGGTTTGGTTAGCGGGACCAAGTTCTTC.

This CDR3 reads CASSANVLTF. The CDR3 DNA reads TGTGCCAGCAGTGCCAACGTCCTGACTTTC. The chain combines TRBV6-6 with TRBJ2-6; D unresolved. The V end lost 5 bases, the J end lost 7 bases, and 0 bases lay between the germline ends. CDR1 MNHNY and CDR2 SVGAGI come from the germline V gene (reference sequence). The CDR3 runs 10 residues.